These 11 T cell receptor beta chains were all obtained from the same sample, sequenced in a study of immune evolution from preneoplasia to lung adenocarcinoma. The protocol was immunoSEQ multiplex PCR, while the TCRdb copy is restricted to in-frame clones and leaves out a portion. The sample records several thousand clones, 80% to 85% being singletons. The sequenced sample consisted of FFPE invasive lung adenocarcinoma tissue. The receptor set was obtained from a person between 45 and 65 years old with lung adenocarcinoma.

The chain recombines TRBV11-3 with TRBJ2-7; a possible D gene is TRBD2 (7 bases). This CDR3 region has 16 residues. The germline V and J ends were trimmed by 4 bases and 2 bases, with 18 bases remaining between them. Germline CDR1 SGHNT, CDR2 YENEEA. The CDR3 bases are TGTGCCAGCAGCTCCGGGGGCGGGAGTGGGGCCTACGAGCAGTACTTC. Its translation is CASSSGGGSGAYEQYF.

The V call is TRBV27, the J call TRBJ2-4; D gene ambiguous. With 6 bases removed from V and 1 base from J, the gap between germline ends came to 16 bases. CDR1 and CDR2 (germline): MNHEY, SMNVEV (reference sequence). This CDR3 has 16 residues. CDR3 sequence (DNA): TGTGCCAGCAGCAAGACAAGGATCACGGCCAAAAACATTCAGTACTTC. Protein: CASSKTRITAKNIQYF.

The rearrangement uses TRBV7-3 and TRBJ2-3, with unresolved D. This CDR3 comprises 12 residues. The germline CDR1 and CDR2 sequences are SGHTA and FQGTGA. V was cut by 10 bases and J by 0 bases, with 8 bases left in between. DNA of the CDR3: TGTGCCACCAAGGACAGCACAGATACGCAGTATTTT. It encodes CATKDSTDTQYF.

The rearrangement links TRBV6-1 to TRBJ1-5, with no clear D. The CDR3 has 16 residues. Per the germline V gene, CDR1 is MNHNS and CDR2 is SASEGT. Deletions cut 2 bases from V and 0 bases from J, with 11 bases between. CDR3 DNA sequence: TGTGCCAGCAGTGAAAGGATAGGGTTTAGCAATCAGCCCCAGCATTTT. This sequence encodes CASSERIGFSNQPQHF.

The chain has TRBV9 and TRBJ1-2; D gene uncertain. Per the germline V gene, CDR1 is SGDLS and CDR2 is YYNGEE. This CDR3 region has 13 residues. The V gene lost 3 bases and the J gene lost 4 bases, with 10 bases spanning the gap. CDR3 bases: TGTGCCAGCAGCGGGCAGGTGGTCTATGGCTACACCTTC. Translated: CASSGQVVYGYTF.

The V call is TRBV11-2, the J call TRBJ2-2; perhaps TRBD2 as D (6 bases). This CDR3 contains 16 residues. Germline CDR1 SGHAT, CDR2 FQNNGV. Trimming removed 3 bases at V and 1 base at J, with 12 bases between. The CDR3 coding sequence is TGTGCCAGCAGCTTCCTCGGGGGTTGGAACACCGGGGAGCTGTTTTTT. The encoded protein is CASSFLGGWNTGELFF.

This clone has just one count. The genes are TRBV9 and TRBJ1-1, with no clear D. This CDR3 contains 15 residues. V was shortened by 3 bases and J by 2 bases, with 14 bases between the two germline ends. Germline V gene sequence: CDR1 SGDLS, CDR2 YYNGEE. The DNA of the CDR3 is TGTGCCAGCAGCGGACTGACGGGTCCAAACACTGAAGCTTTCTTT. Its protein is CASSGLTGPNTEAFF.

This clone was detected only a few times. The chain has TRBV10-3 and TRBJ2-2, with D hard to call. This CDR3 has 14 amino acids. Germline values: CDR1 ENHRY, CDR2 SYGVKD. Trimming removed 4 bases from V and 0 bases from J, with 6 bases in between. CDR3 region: CAISAAANTGELFF. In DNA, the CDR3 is TGTGCCATCAGTGCTGCAGCGAACACCGGGGAGCTGTTTTTT.

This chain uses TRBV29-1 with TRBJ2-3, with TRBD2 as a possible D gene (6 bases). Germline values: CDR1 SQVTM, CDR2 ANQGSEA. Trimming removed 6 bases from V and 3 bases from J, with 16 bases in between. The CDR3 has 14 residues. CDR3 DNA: TGCAGCGTACTCAGTTGGCTAGCGACAGATACGCAGTATTTT. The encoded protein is CSVLSWLATDTQYF.

CDR3 loop: CATSPHSGVETQYF. The CDR3 nucleotides read TGTGCCACCAGCCCACACTCAGGGGTAGAGACCCAGTACTTC. This chain links TRBV15 with TRBJ2-5; perhaps TRBD1 as D (6 bases). In germline, CDR1 is LNHNV, CDR2 YYDKDF (reference sequence). The CDR3 totals 14 residues. The germline V and J ends were trimmed by 5 bases and 4 bases, with 14 bases remaining between them.

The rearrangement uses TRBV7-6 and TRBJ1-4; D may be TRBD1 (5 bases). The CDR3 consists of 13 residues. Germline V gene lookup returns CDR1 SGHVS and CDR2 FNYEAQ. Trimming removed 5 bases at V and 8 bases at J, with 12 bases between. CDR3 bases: TGTGCCAGCAGCCGGGGACCAAACGAAAAACTGTTTTTT. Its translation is CASSRGPNEKLFF.